Presented here are 32 T cell receptor beta chains from one specimen sequenced in a study of T cells in Graves' hyperthyroidism and ophthalmopathy. Amplified regions were TCR beta CDR3 sequences from RNA transcripts. Primed by the HTBI set, a first-round RT-PCR was run on the TCR CDR3. TCRdb called the multiplex PCR reads again in MiXCR, with one record for every CDR3 protein. The sample contains 550,000 to 700,000 distinct CDR3 sequences, more than 45% of which appear only once. The sequenced sample was peripheral blood or thyroid tissue (not recorded which). The receptors derive from an adult woman with Graves' disease, either hyperthyroidism or ophthalmopathy (not recorded which).

The DNA for the CDR3 is TGTGCCAGCAGCGCCGGACACCAACAAGGGGCCCAGTACTTC. This translates into CASSAGHQQGAQYF. The chain links TRBV2 to TRBJ2-5; D may be TRBD1 (5 bases). Germline-derived CDR1 and CDR2 are SNHLY and FYNNEI. The CDR3 has 14 residues. Trimming took 6 bases from V and 9 from J, leaving 20 bases between them.

This clonotype has at least ten counts. At one of its ends the junction is not consistent with the germline gene, which may arise from a read error. Written as DNA, the CDR3 is TGTGCCTCTTCGAGGGGACAGATCTTC. Translated, it gives CASSRGQIF. The V gene is TRBV13, the J gene TRBJ1-2; 7 bases map to TRBD1. CDR1 PRHDT and CDR2 FYEKMQ come from the germline V gene (reference sequence). This CDR3 spans 9 amino acids.

In this sample, this clonotype turned up once. The chain has TRBV5-1 and TRBJ2-6; D may be TRBD2 (6 bases). Trimming pared 3 bases from V and 0 bases from J, leaving 10 bases between. CDR3 size: 16 residues. Germline CDR1 SGHRS, CDR2 YFSETQ. The CDR3 DNA reads as TGCGCCAGCAGCTGGGGCGGGGACTCTGGGGCCAACGTCCTGACTTTC. Translated, it gives CASSWGGDSGANVLTF. The whole variable domain, filled in from reference TRBV5-1 and TRBJ2-6, reads KAGVTQTPRYLIKTRGQQVTLSCSPISGHRSVSWYQQTPGQGLQFLFEYFSETQRNKGNFPGRFSGRQFSNSRSEMNVSTLELGDSALYLCASSWGGDSGANVLTFGAGSRLTVL.

The rearrangement uses TRBV6-1 and TRBJ2-5; D is unclear. The CDR3 spans 11 residues. V gave up 6 bases and J gave up 7 bases, with 9 bases separating them. Per the germline V gene, CDR1 is MNHNS and CDR2 is SASEGT. The CDR3: CASSGLGTQYF. Written as DNA, the CDR3 is TGTGCCAGCAGCGGATTGGGGACCCAGTACTTC.

Only a few counts were recorded for this clonotype. Being one base from a much bigger clone, this may be a read error. The V and J genes are TRBV11-3 and TRBJ1-1; no definite D call. V was clipped by 5 bases and J by 3 bases, with 7 bases between them. Germline values: CDR1 SGHNT, CDR2 YENEEA. The CDR3 extends over 12 amino acids. The CDR3 loop is CASSPGDTEAFF. The CDR3, as DNA: TGTGCCAGCAGCCCGGGAGACACTGAAGCTTTCTTT.

In its sample, this clonotype was seen many times. The rearrangement uses TRBV11-2 and TRBJ2-7; D assignment may be TRBD1 or TRBD2 (5 bases each). Trimming removed 4 bases at V and 1 base at J, with 14 bases between. This CDR3 spans 15 amino acids. Germline CDR1 SGHAT, CDR2 FQNNGV. DNA for the CDR3: TGTGCCAGCAGCTCTCTTGGGGACGGTTCCTACGAGCAGTACTTC. Its translation: CASSSLGDGSYEQYF.

The chain employs TRBV20-1 and TRBJ2-7; D gene uncertain. Near its end, the DNA agrees better with TRBJ2-1, so the J call may be wrong. Germline-derived CDR1 and CDR2 are DFQATT and SNEGSKA (reference sequence). The CDR3 sequence is 13 residues long. CDR3 nucleotides: TGCAGTGTCGACATCAGGACCTACAATGAGCAGTTCTTC. The encoded protein is CSVDIRTYNEQFF.

In its sample, this clonotype was seen many times. The chain links TRBV6-2 or TRBV6-3 to TRBJ1-3; the match to TRBD1 covers 7 bases. CDR1 is MNHEY, CDR2 SVGEGT, per germline. This CDR3 contains 14 residues. After removal of 2 bases from V and 4 bases from J, the junction contained 2 bases not matched to a gene. CDR3 region: CASSYDRVGNTIYF. The CDR3 region has the DNA TGTGCCAGCAGTTACGACAGGGTCGGAAACACCATATATTTT.

This clonotype was seen ten or more times. The chain is built from TRBV12-3 or TRBV12-4 and TRBJ2-7; maybe TRBD1 (6 bases). V was pared by 7 bases and J by 6 bases, with 16 bases between. The CDR3 is 13 residues long. CDR3 DNA sequence: TGTGCCAGCATGGAACAGGGAAGAGGCGAGCAGTACTTC. Amino acids: CASMEQGRGEQYF.

This chain connects TRBV6-1 to TRBJ1-5, with TRBD1 matching over 9 bases. The CDR3 loop spans 14 amino acids. Germline CDR1 MNHNS, CDR2 SASEGT. Trimming at V came to 7 bases and at J to 11 bases, leaving 12 bases not matched to a gene. Written as DNA, the CDR3 is TGTGCCAGCACCAGGACAGGGGTTGATGAGACCCAGCATTTT. It specifies CASTRTGVDETQHF.

This clonotype was detected ten times or more. This chain connects TRBV3-1 to TRBJ2-7; tentatively, D is TRBD2 (5 bases). This CDR3 contains 14 residues. With 5 bases removed from V and 0 bases from J, the gap between germline ends came to 11 bases. CDR1 and CDR2 from the germline V gene are LGHDT and YNNKEL (reference sequence). CDR3 region: CASSYAGSSYEQYF. CDR3 DNA: TGTGCCAGCAGCTACGCGGGTAGCTCCTACGAGCAGTACTTC.

This clonotype was seen ten or more times. This chain connects TRBV4-1 to TRBJ1-6; D perhaps matches TRBD1 (5 bases). V lost 1 base and J 8 bases, leaving 18 bases between the germline ends. CDR3 size: 17 residues. The germline gives CDR1 MGHRA, CDR2 YSYEKL. The CDR3, as DNA: TGCGCCAGCAGCCAAGTGCTGAAGGGGCCAGTGGATTCACCCCTCCACTTT. It yields the protein CASSQVLKGPVDSPLHF.

The chain couples TRBV19 to TRBJ2-7; 7 bases are shared with TRBD2. J lost 3 bases, V lost 6 bases, and 5 bases had no gene match. The germline gives CDR1 LNHDA, CDR2 SQIVND (reference sequence). The CDR3 runs 13 residues. DNA for the CDR3: TGTGCCAGTAGGGGAGGGGCGCTCTACGAGCAGTACTTC. It yields the protein CASRGGALYEQYF.

This clonotype came up many times. The V and J genes are TRBV5-5 and TRBJ2-5; no reliable D call. Germline values: CDR1 SGHKS, CDR2 YYEKEE (reference sequence). The V and J ends lost 2 bases and 5 bases respectively, with 10 bases between them. This CDR3 has 13 residues. This CDR3 reads CASSFRQMETQYF. The CDR3 DNA is TGTGCCAGCAGCTTTCGGCAGATGGAGACCCAGTACTTC. The complete variable domain, with remaining parts taken from reference TRBV5-5 and TRBJ2-5, reads DAGVTQSPTHLIKTRGQQVTLRCSPISGHKSVSWYQQVLGQGPQFIFQYYEKEERGRGNFPDRFSARQFPNYSSELNVNALLLGDSALYLCASSFRQMETQYFGPGTRLLVL.

This chain uses TRBV25-1 with TRBJ1-2; 10 bases match TRBD1. The CDR3 loop spans 15 amino acids. Trimming took 3 bases from V and 4 from J; bases not matched to a gene: 5. In germline, CDR1 is MGHDK, CDR2 SYGVNS. The CDR3 DNA is TGTGCCAGCAGTGAGGCTAGGACAGGGGGCTATGGCTACACCTTC. Its translation: CASSEARTGGYGYTF.

The table lists this clonotype with a count of one. The junction and the germline gene differ at one end; a read error may be behind it. The chain combines TRBV5-1 with TRBJ2-6; 10 bases match TRBD1. Germline V gene lookup returns CDR1 SGHRS and CDR2 YFSETQ. The CDR3 is made up of 14 amino acids. In DNA, the CDR3 is TGCGCCAGCAGCCCCGGGACAGGGGTCAACGTCCTGACTTTC. Amino acid sequence: CASSPGTGVNVLTF.

The chain employs TRBV20-1 and TRBJ2-5; possibly TRBD2 for D (5 bases). From germline, CDR1 is DFQATT and CDR2 SNEGSKA (reference sequence). Deletions cut 6 bases from V and 5 bases from J, with 13 bases between. The CDR3 loop spans 12 amino acids. The DNA for the CDR3 is TGCAGTGCCCTGACCCCGGGGGAGACCCAGTACTTC. Protein sequence: CSALTPGETQYF.

The chain is built from TRBV3-1 and TRBJ2-7; a possible D gene is TRBD1 (5 bases). The CDR3 is 14 residues long. Per the germline V gene, CDR1 is LGHDT and CDR2 is YNNKEL (reference sequence). Trimming stripped 2 bases from V and 3 bases from J, with 11 bases between. DNA of the CDR3: TGTGCCAGCAGCCAAATGTCTAGGGGCTACGAGCAGTACTTC. Encoded protein: CASSQMSRGYEQYF.

V and J are TRBV15 and TRBJ2-5; no clear D. Trimming stripped 1 base from V and 1 base from J, with 10 bases between. Germline CDR1 and CDR2: LNHNV and YYDKDF (reference sequence). This CDR3 contains 15 residues. The CDR3 nucleotides read TGTGCCACCAGCAGAGCCGGGCTTTTCCAAGAGACCCAGTACTTC. This gives the protein CATSRAGLFQETQYF.

For this clonotype: A much more abundant neighbour one base away suggests this may be a read error. The rearrangement uses TRBV5-4 and TRBJ2-5, with a tentative D call TRBD1 (7 bases). With 2 bases removed from V and 2 bases from J, the gap between germline ends came to 13 bases. Germline CDR1 is SGHNT and CDR2 is YYREEE (reference sequence). The CDR3 covers 15 residues. The CDR3 DNA reads as TGTGCCAGCAGCTTTCAGGGGGGAGGACAAGAGACCCAGTACTTC. Its protein is CASSFQGGGQETQYF.

As to this clonotype: At one end the junction does not follow the germline gene, possibly because of a read error. The gene calls are TRBV15 and TRBJ1-6; D ambiguous. From germline, CDR1 is LNHNV and CDR2 YYDKDF (reference sequence). The length of the CDR3 is 16 residues. CDR3 nucleotide sequence: TGTGCCGCCAGCAGCTTGGGCGGGGATCGGAATTCACCCCTCCACTTT. Its translation: CAASSLGGDRNSPLHF.

This chain links TRBV7-6 with TRBJ2-3, with D unresolved. Trimming removed 3 bases from V and 7 bases from J, with 17 bases in between. CDR1 and CDR2 from the germline V gene are SGHVS and FNYEAQ. The CDR3 runs 15 residues. Written as DNA, the CDR3 is TGTGCCAGCAGCTTGGCCCCCGGCCCCGCGAATACGCAGTATTTT. It is translated as CASSLAPGPANTQYF. Using reference TRBV7-6 and TRBJ2-3 for the parts outside the CDR3, the full variable domain is GAGVSQSPRYKVTKRGQDVALRCDPISGHVSLYWYRQALGQGPEFLTYFNYEAQQDKSGLPNDRFSAERPEGSISTLTIQRTEQRDSAMYRCASSLAPGPANTQYFGPGTRLTVL.

In this sample, this clonotype turned up many times. The gene calls are TRBV15 and TRBJ2-7; the D gene is possibly TRBD2 (5 bases). This CDR3 region has 15 residues. V lost 0 bases to trimming and J lost 3 bases, with 12 bases between them. Looked up from germline, CDR1 is LNHNV and CDR2 is YYDKDF (reference sequence). This chain's CDR3 is CATSRDLEAIYEQYF. CDR3 sequence (DNA): TGTGCCACCAGCAGAGATTTGGAGGCAATCTACGAGCAGTACTTC.

This rearrangement joins TRBV29-1 to TRBJ1-1; D may be TRBD1 (5 bases). Germline assignment: CDR1 SQVTM and CDR2 ANQGSEA. V was cut by 5 bases and J by 11 bases, with 12 bases left in between. This CDR3 is 10 amino acids long. The CDR3, as DNA: TGCAGCGTTCAGGTCCGGGGGGCTTTCTTT. This sequence encodes CSVQVRGAFF.

The J gene is TRBJ1-4, the V gene TRBV5-4, with TRBD1 matching 9 bases. The CDR3 spans 14 residues. Germline V CDR1 and CDR2: SGHNT, YYREEE (reference sequence). Losses at the gene ends were 4 bases for V and 8 bases for J; bases not matched to a gene: 6. The CDR3 sequence: CASSETGGGEKLFF. Here the CDR3 DNA reads TGTGCCAGCAGCGAGACAGGGGGTGGAGAAAAACTGTTTTTT.

This chain uses TRBV5-6 with TRBJ1-4; D remains unclear. The germline gives CDR1 SGHDT, CDR2 YYEEEE. The length of the CDR3 is 16 residues. Trimming removed 4 bases from V and 7 bases from J, with 20 bases in between. CDR3 DNA: TGTGCCAGCAGCCGGACTTATGATGCGATGGGTGAAAAACTGTTTTTT. Amino acids: CASSRTYDAMGEKLFF.

This chain uses TRBV20-1 with TRBJ2-2, with 8 bases identical to TRBD2. This CDR3 comprises 12 residues. The J segment lost 5 bases and the V segment lost 8 bases, leaving 4 bases of the junction unmatched. The germline CDR1 and CDR2 sequences are DFQATT and SNEGSKA (reference sequence). The CDR3 DNA reads TGCAGTAGCGGGAGACCAACCGGGGAGCTGTTTTTT. Residues: CSSGRPTGELFF.

The chain couples TRBV10-3 to TRBJ1-5; weak D call: TRBD1 (5 bases). The CDR3 sequence is 15 residues long. The V gene lost 4 bases and the J gene lost 0 bases, with 10 bases spanning the gap. Germline loops: CDR1 ENHRY, CDR2 SYGVKD. The CDR3 DNA sequence: TGTGCCATCAGTGGGACATACGCTAGCAATCAGCCCCAGCATTTT. Translating gives CAISGTYASNQPQHF.

This clonotype was observed many times. V and J are TRBV7-9 and TRBJ1-5; D is possibly TRBD1 (6 bases). The V and J ends lost 3 bases and 3 bases respectively, with 12 bases between them. Per the germline V gene, CDR1 is SEHNR and CDR2 is FQNEAQ (reference sequence). This CDR3 has 15 residues. This chain's CDR3 is CASSLGGTLNQPQHF. In DNA, the CDR3 is TGTGCCAGCAGCTTGGGGGGCACCCTCAATCAGCCCCAGCATTTT.

The CDR3 DNA reads TGCGCCAGCAGCTTTCGGACAGGGGGCTGGGAAGAGACCCAGTACTTC. Its translation: CASSFRTGGWEETQYF. The rearrangement uses TRBV5-1 and TRBJ2-5, with TRBD1 matching 11 bases. Germline CDR1 is SGHRS and CDR2 is YFSETQ. With 2 bases clipped from V and 3 bases from J, the junction kept 6 bases outside the gene matches. The CDR3 is 16 residues long.

The chain couples TRBV11-3 to TRBJ2-5, with D possibly being TRBD2 (5 bases). Germline-derived CDR1 and CDR2 are SGHNT and YENEEA. This CDR3 has 14 residues. V lost 0 bases, J lost 5 bases, and 10 bases lay in between. CDR3 nucleotide sequence: TGTGCCAGCAGCTTAGATCCGGGAAGTGAGACCCAGTACTTC. It yields the protein CASSLDPGSETQYF.

The rearrangement joins TRBV9 to TRBJ2-7, with D possibly TRBD1 on 6 matching bases. Germline values: CDR1 SGDLS, CDR2 YYNGEE. The CDR3 runs to 14 residues. With 3 bases removed from V and 1 base from J, the gap between germline ends came to 11 bases. CDR3 DNA sequence: TGTGCCAGCAGCGAGGGGGACGGGTCCTACGAGCAGTACTTC. It translates to CASSEGDGSYEQYF.